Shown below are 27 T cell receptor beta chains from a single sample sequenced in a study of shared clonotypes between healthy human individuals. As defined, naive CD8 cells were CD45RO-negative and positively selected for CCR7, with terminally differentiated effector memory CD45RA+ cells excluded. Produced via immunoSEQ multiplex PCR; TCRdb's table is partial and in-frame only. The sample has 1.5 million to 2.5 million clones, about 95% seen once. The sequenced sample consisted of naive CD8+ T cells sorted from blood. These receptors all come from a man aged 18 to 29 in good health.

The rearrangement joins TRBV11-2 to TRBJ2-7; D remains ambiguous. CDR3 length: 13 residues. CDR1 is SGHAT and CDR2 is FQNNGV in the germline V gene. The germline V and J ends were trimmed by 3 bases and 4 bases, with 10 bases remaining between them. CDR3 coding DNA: TGTGCCAGCAGCTTCGACATCGGGTACGAGCAGTACTTC. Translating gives CASSFDIGYEQYF.

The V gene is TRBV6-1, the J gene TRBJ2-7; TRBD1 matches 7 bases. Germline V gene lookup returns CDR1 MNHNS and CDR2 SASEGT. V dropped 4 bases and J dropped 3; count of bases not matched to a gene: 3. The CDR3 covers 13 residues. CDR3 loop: CASSGYRGYEQYF. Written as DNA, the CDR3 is TGTGCCAGCAGTGGATACAGGGGCTACGAGCAGTACTTC.

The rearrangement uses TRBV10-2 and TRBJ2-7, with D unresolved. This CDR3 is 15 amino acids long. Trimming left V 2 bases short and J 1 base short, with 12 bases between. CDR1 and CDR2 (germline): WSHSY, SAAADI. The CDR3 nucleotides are TGCGCCAGCAGTGAGAGTCCAGGACCTTCCTACGAGCAGTACTTC. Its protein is CASSESPGPSYEQYF.

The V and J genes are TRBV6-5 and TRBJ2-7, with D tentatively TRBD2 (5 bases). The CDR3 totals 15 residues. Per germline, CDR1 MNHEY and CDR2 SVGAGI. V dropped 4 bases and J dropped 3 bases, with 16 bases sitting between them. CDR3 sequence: CASSSPPDGDYEQYF. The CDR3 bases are TGTGCCAGCAGTTCTCCACCCGACGGGGACTACGAGCAGTACTTC.

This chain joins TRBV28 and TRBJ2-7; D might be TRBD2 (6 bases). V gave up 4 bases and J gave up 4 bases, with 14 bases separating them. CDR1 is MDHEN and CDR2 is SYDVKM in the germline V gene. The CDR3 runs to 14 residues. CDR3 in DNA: TGTGCCAGCAGTTCACCGGGAGCGGTATACGAGCAGTACTTC. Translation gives CASSSPGAVYEQYF.

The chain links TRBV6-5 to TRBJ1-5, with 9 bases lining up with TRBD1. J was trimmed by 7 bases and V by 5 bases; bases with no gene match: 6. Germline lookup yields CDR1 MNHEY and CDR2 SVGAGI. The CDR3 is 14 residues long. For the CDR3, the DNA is TGTGCCAGCAGTCTCGGGACAGGGATCCAGCCCCAGCATTTT. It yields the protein CASSLGTGIQPQHF.

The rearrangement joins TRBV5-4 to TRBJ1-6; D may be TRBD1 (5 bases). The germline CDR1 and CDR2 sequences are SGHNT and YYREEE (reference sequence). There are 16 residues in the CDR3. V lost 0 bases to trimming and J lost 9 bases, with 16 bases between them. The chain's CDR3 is CASSLGPGTLSSPLHF. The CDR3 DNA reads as TGTGCCAGCAGCTTGGGGCCTGGGACCCTCAGTTCACCCCTCCACTTT.

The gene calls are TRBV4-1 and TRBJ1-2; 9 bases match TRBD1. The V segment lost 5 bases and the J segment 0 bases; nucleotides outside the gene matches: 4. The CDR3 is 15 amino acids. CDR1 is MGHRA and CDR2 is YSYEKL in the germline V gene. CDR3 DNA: TGCGCCAGCAGCTCACAGGGGGCCTCTAACTATGGCTACACCTTC. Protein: CASSSQGASNYGYTF.

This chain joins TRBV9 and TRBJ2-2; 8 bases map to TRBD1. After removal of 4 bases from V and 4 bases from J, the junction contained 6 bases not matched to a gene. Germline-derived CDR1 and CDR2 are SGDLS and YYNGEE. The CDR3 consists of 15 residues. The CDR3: CASSPSGGITGELFF. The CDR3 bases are TGTGCCAGCAGCCCGTCAGGGGGCATCACCGGGGAGCTGTTTTTT. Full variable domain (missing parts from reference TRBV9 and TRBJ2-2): DSGVTQTPKHLITATGQRVTLRCSPRSGDLSVYWYQQSLDQGLQFLIQYYNGEERAKGNILERFSAQQFPDLHSELNLSSLELGDSALYFCASSPSGGITGELFFGEGSRLTVL.

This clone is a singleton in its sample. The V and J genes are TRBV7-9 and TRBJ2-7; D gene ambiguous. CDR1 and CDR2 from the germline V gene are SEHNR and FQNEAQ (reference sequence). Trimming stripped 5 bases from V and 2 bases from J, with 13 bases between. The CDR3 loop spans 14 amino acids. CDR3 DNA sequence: TGTGCCAGCAGCCACGACCAGTTCCCCTACGAGCAGTACTTC. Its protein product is CASSHDQFPYEQYF.

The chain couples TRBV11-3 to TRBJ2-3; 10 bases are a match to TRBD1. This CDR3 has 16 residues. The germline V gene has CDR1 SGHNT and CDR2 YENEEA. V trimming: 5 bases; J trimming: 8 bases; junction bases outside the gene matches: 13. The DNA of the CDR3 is TGTGCCAGCAGCCTAGGGACAGGGGACCTTCCCCTTACGCAGTATTTT. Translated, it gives CASSLGTGDLPLTQYF.

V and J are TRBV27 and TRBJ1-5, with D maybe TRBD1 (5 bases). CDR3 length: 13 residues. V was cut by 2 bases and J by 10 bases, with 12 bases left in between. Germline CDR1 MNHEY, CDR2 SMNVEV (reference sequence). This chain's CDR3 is CASSLLMGQPQHF. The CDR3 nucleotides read TGTGCCAGCAGTTTACTTATGGGGCAACCCCAGCATTTT.

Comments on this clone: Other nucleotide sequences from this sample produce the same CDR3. This CDR3 is CASSPRLAGDNEQFF. The CDR3 DNA reads TGTGCCAGCAGCCCCCGACTAGCGGGGGACAATGAGCAGTTCTTC. This chain joins TRBV7-9 and TRBJ2-1; 12 nucleotides line up with TRBD2. Germline loops: CDR1 SEHNR, CDR2 FQNEAQ (reference sequence). Germline trimming cut 5 bases from V and 5 bases from J; bases unmatched to any gene: 4. The CDR3 contains 15 residues.

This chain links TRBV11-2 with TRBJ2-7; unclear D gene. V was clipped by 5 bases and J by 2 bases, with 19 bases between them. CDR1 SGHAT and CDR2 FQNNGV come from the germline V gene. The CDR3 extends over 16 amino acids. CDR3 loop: CASSPTPGETPYEQYF. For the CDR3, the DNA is TGTGCCAGCAGCCCGACCCCCGGAGAGACTCCCTACGAGCAGTACTTC.

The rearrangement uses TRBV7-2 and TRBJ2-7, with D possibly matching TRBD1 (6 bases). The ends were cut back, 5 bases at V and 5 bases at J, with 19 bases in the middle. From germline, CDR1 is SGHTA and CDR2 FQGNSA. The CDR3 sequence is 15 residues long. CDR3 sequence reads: CASSPGTSAVHEQYF. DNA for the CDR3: TGTGCCAGCAGCCCGGGGACATCGGCGGTCCACGAGCAGTACTTC.

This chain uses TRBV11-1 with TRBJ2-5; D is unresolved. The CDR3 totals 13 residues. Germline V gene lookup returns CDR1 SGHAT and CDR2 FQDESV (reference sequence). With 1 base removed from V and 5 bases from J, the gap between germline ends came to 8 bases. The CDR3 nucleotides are TGTGCCAGCAGCTTAGTAGGAAGGGAGACCCAGTACTTC. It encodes CASSLVGRETQYF.

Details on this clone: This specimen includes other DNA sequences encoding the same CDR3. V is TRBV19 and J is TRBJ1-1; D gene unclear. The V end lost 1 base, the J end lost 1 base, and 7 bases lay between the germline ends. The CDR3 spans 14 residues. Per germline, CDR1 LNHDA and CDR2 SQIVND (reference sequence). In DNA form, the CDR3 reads TGTGCCAGTAGTATAGGCGGGGAGAACACTGAAGCTTTCTTT. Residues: CASSIGGENTEAFF. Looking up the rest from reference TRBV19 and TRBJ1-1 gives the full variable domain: DGGITQSPKYLFRKEGQNVTLSCEQNLNHDAMYWYRQDPGQGLRLIYYSQIVNDFQKGDIAEGYSVSREKKESFPLTVTSAQKNPTAFYLCASSIGGENTEAFFGQGTRLTVV.

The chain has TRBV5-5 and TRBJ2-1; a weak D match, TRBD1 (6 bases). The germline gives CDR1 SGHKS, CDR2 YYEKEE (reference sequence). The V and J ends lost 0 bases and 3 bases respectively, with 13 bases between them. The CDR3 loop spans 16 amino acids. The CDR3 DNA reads TGTGCCAGCAGCTTGGGACAAGGACAGATCTACAATGAGCAGTTCTTC. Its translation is CASSLGQGQIYNEQFF.

CDR3 amino acids: CSVVGTDMNTEAFF. CDR3 DNA sequence: TGCAGCGTTGTCGGGACAGACATGAACACTGAAGCTTTCTTT. This sequence joins TRBV29-1 and TRBJ1-1; 7 bases are a match to TRBD1. The CDR3 loop spans 14 amino acids. V shed 4 bases and J 0 bases; nucleotides not matched to a gene: 5. CDR1 and CDR2 (germline): SQVTM, ANQGSEA.

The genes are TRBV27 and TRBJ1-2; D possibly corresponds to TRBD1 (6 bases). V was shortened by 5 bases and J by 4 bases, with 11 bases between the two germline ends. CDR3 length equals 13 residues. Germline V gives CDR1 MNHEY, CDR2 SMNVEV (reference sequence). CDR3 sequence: CASSPRGSYGYTF. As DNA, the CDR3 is TGTGCCAGCAGTCCCAGGGGATCCTATGGCTACACCTTC.

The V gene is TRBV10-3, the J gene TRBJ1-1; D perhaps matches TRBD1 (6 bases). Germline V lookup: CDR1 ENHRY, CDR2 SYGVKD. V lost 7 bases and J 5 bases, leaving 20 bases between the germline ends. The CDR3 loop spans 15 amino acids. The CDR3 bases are TGTGCCATCATTCGGGAACAGGGAGGGAGGACTGAAGCTTTCTTT. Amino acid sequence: CAIIREQGGRTEAFF.

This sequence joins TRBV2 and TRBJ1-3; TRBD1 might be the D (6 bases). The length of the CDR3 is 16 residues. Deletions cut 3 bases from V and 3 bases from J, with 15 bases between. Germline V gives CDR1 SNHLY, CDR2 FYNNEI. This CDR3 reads CASSDNREVGGNTIYF. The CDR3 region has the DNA TGTGCCAGCAGTGACAACAGGGAAGTAGGTGGAAACACCATATATTTT. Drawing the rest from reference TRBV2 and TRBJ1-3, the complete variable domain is EPEVTQTPSHQVTQMGQEVILRCVPISNHLYFYWYRQILGQKVEFLVSFYNNEISEKSEIFDDQFSVERPDGSNFTLKIRSTKLEDSAMYFCASSDNREVGGNTIYFGEGSWLTVV.

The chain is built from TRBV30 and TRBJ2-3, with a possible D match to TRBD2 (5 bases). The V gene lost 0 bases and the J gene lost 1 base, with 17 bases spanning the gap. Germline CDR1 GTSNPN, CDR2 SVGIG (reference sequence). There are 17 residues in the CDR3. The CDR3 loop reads CAWSVAPPGSRTDTQYF. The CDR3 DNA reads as TGTGCCTGGAGTGTAGCCCCACCGGGATCACGCACAGATACGCAGTATTTT.

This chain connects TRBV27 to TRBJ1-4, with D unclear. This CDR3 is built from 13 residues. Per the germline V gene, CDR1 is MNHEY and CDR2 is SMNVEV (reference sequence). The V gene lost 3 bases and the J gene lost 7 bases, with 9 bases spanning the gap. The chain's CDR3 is CASSFSRGEKLFF. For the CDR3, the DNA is TGTGCCAGCAGTTTCTCCCGGGGTGAAAAACTGTTTTTT.

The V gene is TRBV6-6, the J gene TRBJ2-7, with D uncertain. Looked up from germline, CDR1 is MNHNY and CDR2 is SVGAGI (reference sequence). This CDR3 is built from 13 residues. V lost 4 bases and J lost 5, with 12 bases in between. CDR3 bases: TGTGCCAGCAGTTCCCTGGGGATTGACGAGCAGTACTTC. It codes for CASSSLGIDEQYF.

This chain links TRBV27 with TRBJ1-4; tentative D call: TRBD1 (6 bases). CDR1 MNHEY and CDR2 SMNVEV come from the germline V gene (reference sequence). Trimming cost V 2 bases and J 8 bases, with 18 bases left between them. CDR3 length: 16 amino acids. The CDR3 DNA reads TGTGCCAGCAGTTTAGGCCCAGGGGCACCGATGGAAAAACTGTTTTTT. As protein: CASSLGPGAPMEKLFF.

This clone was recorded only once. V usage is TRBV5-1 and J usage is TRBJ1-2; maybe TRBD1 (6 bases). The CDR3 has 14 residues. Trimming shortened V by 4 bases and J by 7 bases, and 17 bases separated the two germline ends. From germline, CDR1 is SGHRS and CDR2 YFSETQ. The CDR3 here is CASSTKTGDAGYTF. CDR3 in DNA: TGCGCCAGCAGCACGAAGACAGGTGACGCTGGCTACACCTTC. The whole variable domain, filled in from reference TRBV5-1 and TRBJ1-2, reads KAGVTQTPRYLIKTRGQQVTLSCSPISGHRSVSWYQQTPGQGLQFLFEYFSETQRNKGNFPGRFSGRQFSNSRSEMNVSTLELGDSALYLCASSTKTGDAGYTFGSGTRLTVV.